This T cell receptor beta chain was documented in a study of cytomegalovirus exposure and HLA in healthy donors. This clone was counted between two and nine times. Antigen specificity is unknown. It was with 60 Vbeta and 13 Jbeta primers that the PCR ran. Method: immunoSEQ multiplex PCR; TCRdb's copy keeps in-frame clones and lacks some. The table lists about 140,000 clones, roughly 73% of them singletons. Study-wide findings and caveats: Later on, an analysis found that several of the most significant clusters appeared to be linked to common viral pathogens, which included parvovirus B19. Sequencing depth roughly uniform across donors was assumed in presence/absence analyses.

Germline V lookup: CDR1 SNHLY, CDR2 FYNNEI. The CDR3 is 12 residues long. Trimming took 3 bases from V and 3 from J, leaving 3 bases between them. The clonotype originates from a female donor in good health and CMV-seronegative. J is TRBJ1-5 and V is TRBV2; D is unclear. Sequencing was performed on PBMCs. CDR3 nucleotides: TGTGCCAGCAGTGAGTACAATCAGCCCCAGCATTTT. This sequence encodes CASSEYNQPQHF.